The 11 T cell receptor beta chains listed next were all sequenced from one sample in a study of blood T cell repertoires in COVID-19. Some clones are missing from TCRdb's copy, which holds only in-frame ones; the method was immunoSEQ multiplex PCR. The sample has some 460,000 clones; around nine tenths are singletons. The sequencing input was peripheral blood. The receptors come from a woman aged 30 to 39 with acute or convalescent COVID-19.

The V gene is TRBV29-1, the J gene TRBJ1-1, with D possibly TRBD1 on 5 matching bases. V was pared by 3 bases and J by 4 bases, with 15 bases between. The germline CDR1 and CDR2 sequences are SQVTM and ANQGSEA. The CDR3 totals 14 residues. CDR3 bases: TGCAGCGTTGACTTGGGGGGGGGATTCACTGAAGCTTTCTTT. It translates to CSVDLGGGFTEAFF. Complete variable domain (other parts from reference TRBV29-1 and TRBJ1-1): SAVISQKPSRDICQRGTSLTIQCQVDSQVTMMFWYRQQPGQSLTLIATANQGSEATYESGFVIDKFPISRPNLTFSTLTVSNMSPEDSSIYLCSVDLGGGFTEAFFGQGTRLTVV.

V is TRBV14 and J is TRBJ1-4; D gene uncertain. This CDR3 spans 12 amino acids. From germline, CDR1 is SGHDN and CDR2 FVKESK. Trimming removed 1 base at V and 14 bases at J, with 11 bases between. CDR3 protein: CASSQVPEHLFF. CDR3 coding DNA: TGTGCCAGCAGCCAAGTACCAGAACACCTGTTTTTT.

The chain uses TRBV19 and TRBJ1-5; D not resolved. V was trimmed by 3 bases and J by 0 bases, leaving 9 bases between them. This CDR3 comprises 15 residues. Germline V lookup: CDR1 LNHDA, CDR2 SQIVND (reference sequence). This chain's CDR3 is CASSIAGLSNQPQHF. As DNA, the CDR3 is TGTGCCAGTAGTATCGCGGGTCTTAGCAATCAGCCCCAGCATTTT. The full variable domain, with the rest looked up from reference TRBV19 and TRBJ1-5, is DGGITQSPKYLFRKEGQNVTLSCEQNLNHDAMYWYRQDPGQGLRLIYYSQIVNDFQKGDIAEGYSVSREKKESFPLTVTSAQKNPTAFYLCASSIAGLSNQPQHFGDGTRLSIL.

Only a few counts were recorded for this clone. J is TRBJ2-1 and V is TRBV6-1; 11 positions match TRBD1. CDR1 MNHNS and CDR2 SASEGT come from the germline V gene. CDR3 length equals 15 residues. Trimming took 1 base from V and 8 from J; bases not matched to a gene: 4. The CDR3 coding sequence is TGTGCCAGCAGTGAAGGGACAGGGGGCTGGGATGAGCAGTTCTTC. Amino acid sequence: CASSEGTGGWDEQFF.

This chain links TRBV5-6 with TRBJ1-1; 10 nucleotides align to TRBD1. The germline gives CDR1 SGHDT, CDR2 YYEEEE. Trimming cost V 4 bases and J 3 bases; bases outside gene matches: 9. The CDR3 has 16 amino acids. CDR3 protein: CASSPYGGTGDTEAFF. Written as DNA, the CDR3 is TGTGCCAGCAGCCCTTACGGTGGGACAGGGGACACTGAAGCTTTCTTT.

The V and J genes are TRBV3-1 (or the pseudogene TRBV3-2) and TRBJ2-5, with 12 bases that match TRBD2. The CDR3 runs 17 residues. With V trimmed by 4 bases and J by 3 bases, 9 bases remained unmatched. Germline CDR1 and CDR2: LGHDT and YNNKEL (reference sequence). CDR3 residues: CASSPPLAGGSEETQYF. CDR3 coding DNA: TGTGCCAGCAGCCCCCCTCTAGCGGGGGGGTCAGAAGAGACCCAGTACTTC.

This clone was seen only once. The genes are TRBV6-5 and TRBJ2-1; D gene uncertain. Trimming shortened V by 6 bases and J by 7 bases, and 10 bases separated the two germline ends. From germline, CDR1 is MNHEY and CDR2 SVGAGI. The CDR3 contains 12 residues. CDR3 amino acids: CASRRPPNEQFF. The CDR3 region has the DNA TGTGCCAGCAGGCGCCCCCCGAATGAGCAGTTCTTC.

V usage is TRBV6-5 and J usage is TRBJ1-1; TRBD1 matches at 7 bases. The CDR3 sequence is 15 residues long. The germline CDR1 and CDR2 sequences are MNHEY and SVGAGI. V shed 5 bases, J shed 0 bases, and the junction held 6 bases outside the gene matches. The CDR3 loop is CASSNRGAVNTEAFF. For the CDR3, the DNA is TGTGCCAGCAGTAACAGGGGTGCGGTGAACACTGAAGCTTTCTTT.

The chain employs TRBV2 and TRBJ2-7, with 13 bases fitting TRBD2. V lost 7 bases and J lost 6; bases outside the gene matches: 12. In germline, CDR1 is SNHLY, CDR2 FYNNEI. The CDR3 covers 16 residues. The CDR3 loop reads CASIQTSGGRSREQYF. The CDR3, as DNA: TGTGCCAGCATACAGACTAGCGGGGGGCGCTCGCGCGAGCAGTACTTC. Looking up the rest from reference TRBV2 and TRBJ2-7 gives the full variable domain: EPEVTQTPSHQVTQMGQEVILRCVPISNHLYFYWYRQILGQKVEFLVSFYNNEISEKSEIFDDQFSVERPDGSNFTLKIRSTKLEDSAMYFCASIQTSGGRSREQYFGPGTRLTVT.

J is TRBJ2-1 and V is TRBV5-1, with D tentatively TRBD1 (6 bases). Germline V gene data show CDR1 as SGHRS and CDR2 as YFSETQ. The CDR3 consists of 15 residues. With 0 bases removed from V and 9 bases from J, the gap between germline ends came to 16 bases. The CDR3 reads CASSLVPGRGGEQFF. CDR3 DNA: TGCGCCAGCAGCTTGGTCCCTGGGAGAGGGGGTGAGCAGTTCTTC.

The chain is built from TRBV6-5 and TRBJ1-1; 7 nucleotides match TRBD1. Losses at the gene ends were 4 bases for V and 1 base for J; bases not matched to a gene: 3. CDR1 is MNHEY and CDR2 is SVGAGI in the germline V gene. CDR3 length: 14 residues. CDR3 in amino acids: CASSSGQENTEAFF. CDR3 bases: TGTGCCAGCAGTTCCGGACAGGAGAACACTGAAGCTTTCTTT.